This TCR beta chain was captured by sequencing in a study of shared clonotypes between healthy human individuals. Study as a whole: With ages of 18 to 49, the donors were a couple of women and a few men.

Evenly divided among several immunoSEQ plates was the genomic DNA of each subset. The repertoire was sequenced with immunoSEQ multiplex PCR; TCRdb's copy has only in-frame clones and lacks some. Found here are about 2.4 million clones, roughly 93% of them singletons; the top ten hold 0.36%. Germline-derived CDR1 and CDR2 are KGHSH and LQKENI. There are 15 residues in the CDR3. V gave up 4 bases and J gave up 0 bases; unmatched junction bases: 5. The chain uses TRBV18 and TRBJ1-1, with TRBD1 matching 7 bases. Sequencing was performed on naive CD4+ T cells from PBMCs. Subset described: CD45RA+ positively selected. This TCR was recovered from a man aged 18 to 35 in good health. Some clones in this sample may be carry-over from other donors' samples. The CDR3, as DNA: TGTGCCAGCTCACAGGGGGCAGCCATGAACACTGAAGCTTTCTTT. It specifies CASSQGAAMNTEAFF.